Listed below are T cell receptor beta chains from one sample, sequenced in a study of T cells in narcolepsy. TCRdb's table, derived via immunoSEQ multiplex PCR, lists solely in-frame clones and lacks some. The table shows roughly 25,000 clones, with about four fifths occurring only once. Sequenced material: CD45RA- memory CD4+ T cells from PBMCs. These receptors were taken from a human donor with narcolepsy. Both conserved end residues are part of each CDR3. Each record gives: J gene, D gene, V gene, CDR3 length, clone size, CDR3 DNA, CDR3 protein. D genes are given only for firm matches. Rows give clone size only sometimes, using once, few, many, or a class for an expanded clone.

TRBJ2-7 - TRBV5-4 13 - TGTGCCAGCAGCTTGGTTCAGGGTTACGAGCAGTACTTC CASSLVQGYEQYF
TRBJ2-1 TRBD2 TRBV7-9 17 - TGTGCCAGCAGCCGCCCCCTACTAGCGGGAGACTACAATGAGCAGTTCTTC CASSRPLLAGDYNEQFF
TRBJ2-3 TRBD2 TRBV7-9 16 - TGTGCCAGCAGCTCCGGACTAGCGGGATCCACAGATACGCAGTATTTT CASSSGLAGSTDTQYF
TRBJ1-1 - TRBV7-9 13 - TGTGCCAGCAGCAAAACAGGGAACACTGAAGCTTTCTTT CASSKTGNTEAFF
TRBJ2-6 TRBD2 TRBV27 16 once TGTGCCAGTATCGGACTAGCACATAATGGGGCCAACGTCCTGACTTTC CASIGLAHNGANVLTF
TRBJ2-7 TRBD2 TRBV2 11 - TGTGCCAGCCGGCGGGAGGAGAAGCAGTACTTC CASRREEKQYF
TRBJ2-1 TRBD2 TRBV28 14 - TGTGCCAGCAGTTTACGACTAGCGGGAGCTGAGCAGTTCTTC CASSLRLAGAEQFF
TRBJ1-4 - TRBV7-9 14 - TGTGCCAGCAGCCAAGGTGGCCTTAATGAAAAACTGTTTTTT CASSQGGLNEKLFF
TRBJ2-1 TRBD1 TRBV7-8 17 - TGTGCCAGCAGCTCCCTCCCCGGGACAGGGGGCGAAAATGAGCAGTTCTTC CASSSLPGTGGENEQFF
TRBJ2-7 TRBD1 TRBV5-6 15 - TGTGCCAGCAGCTCTATCAGGGGGCTTCCTGATGAGCAGTACTTC CASSSIRGLPDEQYF
TRBJ2-2 - TRBV7-9 18 - TGTGCCAGCAGCTTAGGGCTTGGGGGACCGGAGCTAACCGGGGAGCTGTTTTTT CASSLGLGGPELTGELFF
TRBJ2-7 TRBD1 TRBV11-2 14 - TGTGCCAGCAGCTTAACCGGGACAGGGAACGAGCAGTACTTC CASSLTGTGNEQYF
TRBJ2-3 - TRBV4-3 15 - TGCGCCAGCAGCCAAGATTCGGGGGAATTGGATACGCAGTATTTT CASSQDSGELDTQYF
TRBJ2-7 - TRBV6-6 14 - TGTGCCAGTAAATTACTAGCCATAAGCTACGAGCAGTACTTC CASKLLAISYEQYF
TRBJ2-7 TRBD1 TRBV6-1 15 - TGTGCCAGCATCAGTGGAGGGACAGGGAATTACGAGCAGTACTTC CASISGGTGNYEQYF